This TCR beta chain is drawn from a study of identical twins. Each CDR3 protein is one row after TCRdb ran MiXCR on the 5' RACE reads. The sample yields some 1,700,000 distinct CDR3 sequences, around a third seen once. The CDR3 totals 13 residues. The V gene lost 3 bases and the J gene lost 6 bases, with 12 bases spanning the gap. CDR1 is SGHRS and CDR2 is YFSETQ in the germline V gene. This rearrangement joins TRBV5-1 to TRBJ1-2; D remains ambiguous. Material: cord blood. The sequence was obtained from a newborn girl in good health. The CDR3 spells CASSYQTSDGYTF. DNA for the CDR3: TGCGCCAGCAGCTACCAGACTAGCGATGGCTACACCTTC.